These 30 T cell receptor beta chains share one sample of origin, sequenced in a study of T cells and copy number aberrations in small-cell lung cancer. The protocol was immunoSEQ multiplex PCR, while the TCRdb copy is restricted to in-frame clones and leaves out a portion. The profile shows about 7,500 clones, roughly four fifths of them singletons. Sequenced input: normal tissue next to the tumor. These receptors were taken from a woman between 50 and 59 years old with small cell lung cancer.

This rearrangement joins TRBV5-6 to TRBJ1-3; maybe TRBD1 (5 bases). The CDR3 totals 15 residues. The V end lost 7 bases, the J end lost 7 bases, and 21 bases lay between the germline ends. CDR1 and CDR2 from the germline V gene are SGHDT and YYEEEE. The CDR3 sequence is CASGLAAGKRNTIYF. The CDR3 DNA sequence: TGTGCCAGCGGCCTCGCCGCAGGGAAAAGGAACACCATATATTTT.

The gene calls are TRBV6-5 and TRBJ2-1, with 8 bases that match TRBD2. V lost 4 bases to trimming and J lost 5 bases; unmatched junction nucleotides: 7. The germline gives CDR1 MNHEY, CDR2 SVGAGI. The CDR3 consists of 15 residues. In nucleotides, the CDR3 is TGTGCCAGCAGTTGGTCAACTAGCGGACACAATGAGCAGTTCTTC. Translation gives CASSWSTSGHNEQFF.

This chain links TRBV5-6 with TRBJ2-3; TRBD2 agrees at 9 bases. This CDR3 is 15 amino acids long. The trim removed 0 bases at V and 8 bases at J, leaving 7 bases unmatched. CDR1 is SGHDT and CDR2 is YYEEEE in the germline V gene. DNA of the CDR3: TGTGCCAGCAGCTTGGCGGCTAGCGGGATAAGTACGCAGTATTTT. Amino acid sequence: CASSLAASGISTQYF.

The chain employs TRBV7-6 and TRBJ1-5; D remains ambiguous. V was pared by 5 bases and J by 5 bases, with 10 bases between. The germline CDR1 and CDR2 sequences are SGHVS and FNYEAQ. CDR3 size: 13 residues. The DNA for the CDR3 is TGTGCCAGCAGCCCCCACCAAGATCAGCCCCAGCATTTT. Its translation is CASSPHQDQPQHF.

V usage is TRBV4-3 and J usage is TRBJ2-2; D possibly corresponds to TRBD1 (5 bases). Looked up from germline, CDR1 is LGHNA and CDR2 is YSLEER. Between the trimmed V and J ends, which lost 0 bases and 4 bases, there was a span of 12 bases. The CDR3 has 16 amino acids. The CDR3 sequence is CASSQDWGMVTGELFF. In DNA form, the CDR3 reads TGCGCCAGCAGCCAAGATTGGGGCATGGTCACCGGGGAGCTGTTTTTT.

This chain joins TRBV10-3 and TRBJ1-1, with D maybe TRBD1 (6 bases). Deletions cut 7 bases from V and 7 bases from J, with 16 bases between. CDR3 size: 13 residues. Per the germline V gene, CDR1 is ENHRY and CDR2 is SYGVKD. The CDR3 sequence: CAIMRQDSHEAFF. The CDR3 region has the DNA TGTGCCATCATGAGACAGGATTCCCATGAAGCTTTCTTT.

The V and J genes are TRBV6-5 and TRBJ1-1; tentatively, D is TRBD1 (5 bases). The ends were cut back, 5 bases at V and 8 bases at J, with 15 bases in the middle. Germline V gene lookup returns CDR1 MNHEY and CDR2 SVGAGI. The CDR3 is 13 amino acids. DNA of the CDR3: TGTGCCAGCAGTGGAAATTACGGGACGGAAGCTTTCTTT. Translating gives CASSGNYGTEAFF.

The chain has TRBV18 and TRBJ2-7, with 10 bases lining up with TRBD1. Germline CDR1 reads KGHSH; CDR2 reads LQKENI. V lost 3 bases, J lost 5 bases, and 10 bases stayed unmatched. This CDR3 region has 16 residues. The CDR3 region has the DNA TGTGCCAGCTCACCTACTACGACAGGGGGCGGAGACGAGCAGTACTTC. Encoded protein: CASSPTTTGGGDEQYF.

The chain carries TRBV25-1 and TRBJ1-5, with D maybe TRBD1 (5 bases). Germline CDR1 is MGHDK and CDR2 is SYGVNS. The length of the CDR3 is 14 residues. The V end was cut by 6 bases, the J end by 6 bases, with 15 bases between. CDR3 nucleotide sequence: TGTGCCAGCAGGGAAGAAGGGGAGGGTCAGCCCCAGCATTTT. Encoded protein: CASREEGEGQPQHF. The full variable domain, with the rest looked up from reference TRBV25-1 and TRBJ1-5, is EADIYQTPRYLVIGTGKKITLECSQTMGHDKMYWYQQDPGMELHLIHYSYGVNSTEKGDLSSESTVSRIRTEHFPLTLESARPSHTSQYLCASREEGEGQPQHFGDGTRLSIL.

CDR3 amino acids: CASSQDPASGSLTNEQFF. CDR3 in DNA: TGCGCCAGCAGCCAAGATCCCGCTAGCGGGAGTTTAACGAATGAGCAGTTCTTC. J is TRBJ2-1 and V is TRBV4-1, with TRBD2 matching 10 bases. Germline V gene sequence: CDR1 MGHRA, CDR2 YSYEKL. Unmatched junction bases numbered 12, after V lost 0 bases and J lost 7 bases. The CDR3 covers 18 residues.

A remark on this clone: Different DNA sequences within this sample yield the same CDR3. This chain connects TRBV7-9 to TRBJ2-7; either TRBD1 or TRBD2 may supply D (5 bases each). The V gene's germline CDR1 is SEHNR and CDR2 FQNEAQ (reference sequence). Between the trimmed V and J ends, which lost 6 bases and 0 bases, there was a span of 12 bases. The CDR3 extends over 14 amino acids. In DNA form, the CDR3 reads TGTGCCAGCAGGCCGACCGGGGCCTCCTACGAGCAGTACTTC. Translated: CASRPTGASYEQYF.

The chain employs TRBV7-9 and TRBJ2-5; D is unclear. Germline CDR1 is SEHNR and CDR2 is FQNEAQ (reference sequence). The CDR3 consists of 14 residues. Trimming cost V 1 base and J 2 bases, with 8 bases left between them. CDR3 nucleotide sequence: TGTGCCAGCAGCTTAGATGTTTTGCAAGAGACCCAGTACTTC. Amino acids: CASSLDVLQETQYF.

This chain joins TRBV30 and TRBJ1-3, with 7 bases lining up with TRBD1. The CDR3 length is 12 residues. Per the germline V gene, CDR1 is GTSNPN and CDR2 is SVGIG (reference sequence). V shed 5 bases and J 5 bases; nucleotides not matched to a gene: 3. The CDR3 DNA reads TGTGCCTGGGGGGGACAGAGAAACACCATATATTTT. Protein product: CAWGGQRNTIYF. Based on the CDR3 plus reference TRBV30 and TRBJ1-3, the full variable domain is SQTIHQWPATLVQPVGSPLSLECTVEGTSNPNLYWYRQAAGRGLQLLFYSVGIGQISSEVPQNLSASRPQDRQFILSSKKLLLSDSGFYLCAWGGQRNTIYFGEGSWLTVV.

The chain recombines TRBV6-4 with TRBJ2-1, with unresolved D. With 2 bases removed from V and 3 bases from J, the gap between germline ends came to 11 bases. CDR3 length equals 15 residues. In germline, CDR1 is MRHNA, CDR2 SNTAGT. The CDR3 sequence is CASSDQGGHYNEQFF. The CDR3 coding sequence is TGTGCCAGCAGTGACCAAGGTGGGCACTACAATGAGCAGTTCTTC.

The chain couples TRBV23-1 to TRBJ1-1, with TRBD1 as a possible D gene (5 bases). TRBV23-1 has ORF status, its function being uncertain. Trimming removed 2 bases at V and 8 bases at J, with 21 bases between. The CDR3 length is 16 residues. In DNA form, the CDR3 reads TGCGCCAGCAGTCAAAGTATTAAGGGGACCGGCAGAGAAGCTTTCTTT. It is translated as CASSQSIKGTGREAFF.

The chain employs TRBV6-4 and TRBJ2-1; the match to TRBD1 covers 10 bases. The V and J ends lost 7 bases and 2 bases, in that order; junction bases with no gene match: 5. The germline CDR1 and CDR2 sequences are MRHNA and SNTAGT. This CDR3 has 15 residues. The CDR3 DNA reads as TGTGCCAGCACCGAGACAGGGGGCGCCTACAATGAGCAGTTCTTC. Translating gives CASTETGGAYNEQFF.

This clone appeared once. The chain recombines TRBV5-5 with TRBJ1-1, with D unresolved. V lost 4 bases and J lost 5, with 9 bases in between. The CDR3 spans 12 residues. The germline CDR1 and CDR2 sequences are SGHKS and YYEKEE (reference sequence). As DNA, the CDR3 is TGTGCCAGCAGCCCACCAGGAACTGAAGCTTTCTTT. This encodes CASSPPGTEAFF.

This clone was picked up one time. CDR3 nucleotides: TGCGCCAGCAGTCATTCCTACGAGCAGTACTTC. It codes for CASSHSYEQYF. The chain uses TRBV10-2 and TRBJ2-7; D call uncertain. V was clipped by 5 bases and J by 1 base, with 3 bases between them. Germline CDR1 WSHSY, CDR2 SAAADI. There are 11 residues in the CDR3.

This chain joins TRBV7-3 and TRBJ2-7; TRBD2 aligns across 7 bases. Looked up from germline, CDR1 is SGHTA and CDR2 is FQGTGA. V lost 2 bases to trimming and J lost 2 bases; unmatched junction nucleotides: 3. The CDR3 loop spans 14 amino acids. CDR3 region: CASSLWGGPYEQYF. DNA for the CDR3: TGTGCCAGCAGCTTATGGGGGGGACCCTACGAGCAGTACTTC.

The rearrangement uses TRBV4-3 and TRBJ2-4; D is uncertain. Between the trimmed V and J ends, which lost 0 bases and 7 bases, there was a span of 10 bases. Germline values: CDR1 LGHNA, CDR2 YSLEER. The CDR3 spans 14 residues. The CDR3 DNA follows: TGCGCCAGCAGCCAAGAAGGACCAAGGAACATTCAGTACTTC. Translation: CASSQEGPRNIQYF.

The chain recombines TRBV9 with TRBJ2-2; no clear D. The V gene's germline CDR1 is SGDLS and CDR2 YYNGEE. This CDR3 has 14 residues. Trimming shortened V by 0 bases and J by 7 bases, and 10 bases separated the two germline ends. Written as DNA, the CDR3 is TGTGCCAGCAGCGTAGGTCGCGGCGACGGGGAGCTGTTTTTT. Its protein product is CASSVGRGDGELFF.

The chain is built from TRBV5-1 and TRBJ1-3; D not resolved. Germline CDR1 is SGHRS and CDR2 is YFSETQ. The CDR3 extends over 14 amino acids. V lost 3 bases and J lost 1, with 8 bases in between. Here the CDR3 reads CASSSGYSGNTIYF. CDR3 DNA: TGCGCCAGCAGCTCGGGATATTCTGGAAACACCATATATTTT.

This chain links TRBV18 with TRBJ2-5; no clear D. V shed 2 bases and J shed 5 bases, with 3 bases lying between them. This CDR3 contains 11 residues. Germline V gene lookup returns CDR1 KGHSH and CDR2 LQKENI. The CDR3 loop reads CASSPGETQYF. CDR3 nucleotide sequence: TGTGCCAGCTCACCAGGCGAGACCCAGTACTTC.

The V gene is TRBV6-6, the J gene TRBJ2-7, with 11 positions matching TRBD2. The CDR3 spans 15 residues. Trimming removed 6 bases from V and 0 bases from J; junction bases left unmatched: 4. Germline V gene data show CDR1 as MNHNY and CDR2 as SVGAGI (reference sequence). The CDR3 nucleotides read TGTGCCAGCAGACGACTAGCGGGAAGCTCCTACGAGCAGTACTTC. Protein product: CASRRLAGSSYEQYF.

This chain joins TRBV6-5 and TRBJ1-5; no reliable D call. Germline V gene lookup returns CDR1 MNHEY and CDR2 SVGAGI. Trimming removed 6 bases at V and 5 bases at J, with 14 bases between. This CDR3 has 14 amino acids. CDR3 nucleotides: TGTGCCAGCAGGTCCCCGGGGAGGGATCAGCCCCAGCATTTT. Its translation is CASRSPGRDQPQHF.

The chain is built from TRBV18 and TRBJ2-5, with D maybe TRBD1 (6 bases). CDR1 and CDR2 from the germline V gene are KGHSH and LQKENI. Trimming stripped 4 bases from V and 4 bases from J, with 22 bases between. CDR3 length: 17 amino acids. The CDR3 region is CASSRNRDKGFGETQYF. For the CDR3, the DNA is TGTGCCAGCTCACGAAACCGGGACAAAGGGTTTGGAGAGACCCAGTACTTC.

The genes are TRBV7-9 and TRBJ1-2; D is perhaps TRBD1 (5 bases). Germline CDR1 reads SEHNR; CDR2 reads FQNEAQ (reference sequence). The CDR3 sequence is 16 residues long. Trimming took 5 bases from V and 4 from J, leaving 20 bases between them. The CDR3 DNA reads TGTGCCAGCAGCCCCGCCGGGCAGGGTATCTTCTATGGCTACACCTTC. This encodes CASSPAGQGIFYGYTF.

This rearrangement joins TRBV6-5 to TRBJ2-2, with no clear D. Trimming stripped 4 bases from V and 1 base from J, with 7 bases between. The germline CDR1 and CDR2 sequences are MNHEY and SVGAGI. The CDR3 totals 14 residues. The CDR3 DNA reads TGTGCCAGCAGTTTCCGCGGGAACACCGGGGAGCTGTTTTTT. This gives the protein CASSFRGNTGELFF.

V usage is TRBV28 and J usage is TRBJ2-7; no firm D call. The CDR3 length is 14 residues. The ends were cut back, 5 bases at V and 7 bases at J, with 18 bases in the middle. The germline gives CDR1 MDHEN, CDR2 SYDVKM. In DNA form, the CDR3 reads TGTGCCAGCAGTATCCCAAGGCCAGGCTGGGAGCAGTACTTC. Residues: CASSIPRPGWEQYF.

In its sample, this clone was seen once. The chain couples TRBV5-4 to TRBJ2-1, with TRBD2 identical over 8 bases. J was trimmed by 1 base and V by 4 bases; bases with no gene match: 4. The CDR3 loop spans 15 amino acids. Germline CDR1 SGHNT, CDR2 YYREEE (reference sequence). The CDR3: CASSPGLDSYNEQFF. For the CDR3, the DNA is TGTGCCAGCAGCCCGGGACTAGATTCCTACAATGAGCAGTTCTTC.